The TCR beta chain under discussion was sequenced for a study of breast tumors, draining lymph nodes, adjacent tissues. This clonotype was observed a single time. The antigen is unknown. One end of the junction fails to match germline, which may point to a read error. CDR3 length equals 15 residues. The germline V gene has CDR1 SGHVS and CDR2 FNYEAQ. Axillary draining lymph nodes of breast cancer patients supplied the node samples. TCRdb redid the calling of the multiplex PCR reads with MiXCR, one entry per CDR3 protein. Among roughly 80,000 distinct CDR3 sequences listed, roughly a fifth were seen once. Findings of the study overall: Most tumor T cells seemingly derive from lymph node, then expand in tumor. Compared with lymph nodes, tumors were less diverse; compared with nontumor tissue, more. The lymph node origin of tumor T cells was framed as consistent with a hypothesis, not demonstrated. Tumor and nontumor repertoires were significantly more similar in luminal-like than in basal-like breast cancer.

The sample taken for sequencing was axillary lymph node tissue. This TCR was recovered from a female donor with breast cancer. Some clones in this sample may be carry-over from other donors' samples. V is TRBV7-6 and J is TRBJ1-1, with D perhaps matching TRBD1 (5 bases). The CDR3 sequence: CASGLESGTNTEAFF. In nucleotides, the CDR3 is TGTGCCAGCGGCTTGGAATCCGGGACGAACACTGAAGCTTTCTTT.